The following is a T cell receptor (beta chain) sequence with its context. The antigen is unknown. The treatment is: oral pan-JAK inhibitor, 5-10 mg twice daily. The CDR3 runs to 14 residues. Germline V gives CDR1 PRHDT, CDR2 FYEKMQ (reference sequence). Trimming removed 5 bases from V and 14 bases from J; junction bases left unmatched: 14. This sample is drawn from a study of CD8+ T cells in alopecia areata. Findings and caveats of the study: Normal scalp showed lower clonality than lesional scalp, especially alopecia totalis/universalis. Among patients, TCR sharing was less clear than in mice, a difference possibly due in part to HLA diversity in the patient population.

Extracted RNA was reverse transcribed into cDNA, the sequencing template. Some clones are missing from TCRdb's copy, which holds only in-frame ones; the method was immunoSEQ multiplex PCR. Among about 76,000 clones, approximately 70% were seen once, and the ten largest hold 23%. V usage is TRBV13 and J usage is TRBJ1-4; 7 bases are shared with TRBD1. Sequencing used CD8+ T cells sorted from blood, obtained at week 24, from a patient treated with tofacitinib. This TCR was recovered from a human donor with alopecia areata. CDR3 sequence (DNA): TGTGCCAGCAGCCGAAGTGACAGGGAGGGTGGCCTGTTTTTT. The encoded protein is CASSRSDREGGLFF.